A single sample is the source of the 29 T cell receptor beta chains below, sequenced in a study of blood T cell repertoires in COVID-19. The repertoire was sequenced with immunoSEQ multiplex PCR; TCRdb's copy has only in-frame clones and lacks some. The sample includes tens of thousands of clones, 79% of them seen just once. The sequencing sample was made of peripheral blood. The receptors stem from a man in his sixties with acute or convalescent COVID-19.

This clone occurred once. The V call is TRBV2, the J call TRBJ2-2, with 11 positions matching TRBD1. V shed 8 bases and J 4 bases; nucleotides not matched to a gene: 6. This CDR3 comprises 15 residues. Germline CDR1 is SNHLY and CDR2 is FYNNEI. As DNA, the CDR3 is TGTGCCAGCGGTACCGGGACAGGGGGCACCGGGGAGCTGTTTTTT. Translation: CASGTGTGGTGELFF. Drawing the rest from reference TRBV2 and TRBJ2-2, the complete variable domain is EPEVTQTPSHQVTQMGQEVILRCVPISNHLYFYWYRQILGQKVEFLVSFYNNEISEKSEIFDDQFSVERPDGSNFTLKIRSTKLEDSAMYFCASGTGTGGTGELFFGEGSRLTVL.

The chain links TRBV9 to TRBJ1-3; 9 bases are a match to TRBD1. The V segment lost 2 bases and the J segment 0 bases; nucleotides outside the gene matches: 6. Germline V lookup: CDR1 SGDLS, CDR2 YYNGEE. CDR3 length equals 17 residues. As DNA, the CDR3 is TGTGCCAGCAGCGTCATGGGGACAGGGAACTCTGGAAACACCATATATTTT. It codes for CASSVMGTGNSGNTIYF. Based on the CDR3 plus reference TRBV9 and TRBJ1-3, the full variable domain is DSGVTQTPKHLITATGQRVTLRCSPRSGDLSVYWYQQSLDQGLQFLIQYYNGEERAKGNILERFSAQQFPDLHSELNLSSLELGDSALYFCASSVMGTGNSGNTIYFGEGSWLTVV.

This chain joins TRBV28 and TRBJ1-1; 7 bases fit TRBD1. The ends lost 5 bases at V and 1 base at J; junction bases unmatched: 10. This CDR3 is 16 amino acids long. CDR1 and CDR2 from the germline V gene are MDHEN and SYDVKM. The CDR3 sequence: CASSPWTGMQNTEAFF. The CDR3 DNA sequence: TGTGCCAGCAGTCCCTGGACAGGAATGCAGAACACTGAAGCTTTCTTT.

This chain uses TRBV10-1 with TRBJ2-6; tentatively, D is TRBD1 (6 bases). The CDR3 covers 22 residues. Germline V gene sequence: CDR1 WNHNN, CDR2 SYGVQD (reference sequence). The V end was cut by 6 bases, the J end by 3 bases, with 33 bases between. The CDR3 region is CASRRSGTPPLPPLIGANVLTF. The DNA of the CDR3 is TGCGCCAGCAGGAGGTCTGGGACACCTCCCCTCCCTCCCCTCATTGGGGCCAACGTCCTGACTTTC.

The rearrangement joins TRBV28 to TRBJ1-2; D is possibly TRBD1 (6 bases). The CDR3 consists of 15 residues. Germline CDR1 and CDR2: MDHEN and SYDVKM. The germline V and J ends were trimmed by 3 bases and 12 bases, with 23 bases remaining between them. This CDR3 is CASSFWGGDTTGNTF. The DNA of the CDR3 is TGTGCCAGCAGTTTTTGGGGAGGGGACACAACTGGGAACACCTTC.

This rearrangement joins TRBV19 to TRBJ1-6; the D gene is possibly TRBD1 (5 bases). The CDR3 runs to 14 residues. With 6 bases removed from V and 9 bases from J, the gap between germline ends came to 15 bases. CDR1 and CDR2 (germline): LNHDA, SQIVND (reference sequence). CDR3: CASREGRGGSPLHF. CDR3 nucleotide sequence: TGTGCCAGTAGGGAGGGGCGCGGTGGTTCACCCCTCCACTTT.

This clone appeared a single time. The chain has TRBV7-9 and TRBJ1-6, with 7 bases fitting TRBD1. CDR1 SEHNR and CDR2 FQNEAQ come from the germline V gene (reference sequence). Trimming took 5 bases from V and 6 from J; bases not matched to a gene: 10. The CDR3 is 16 amino acids. CDR3 in DNA: TGTGCCAGCAGCCAGGGGGACAGAATTTTTAATTCACCCCTCCACTTT. Translation gives CASSQGDRIFNSPLHF.

This chain links TRBV24-1 with TRBJ2-1; D is perhaps TRBD1 (6 bases). Trimming took 7 bases from V and 1 from J, leaving 16 bases between them. Germline loops: CDR1 KGHDR, CDR2 SFDVKD. This CDR3 has 16 amino acids. In DNA form, the CDR3 reads TGTGCCACCAGCAAACAGGGACCGCCGTCCTACAATGAGCAGTTCTTC. Translating it yields CATSKQGPPSYNEQFF.

In its sample, this clone was seen a few times. The chain uses TRBV5-1 and TRBJ2-3; a possible D gene is TRBD2 (5 bases). Germline loops: CDR1 SGHRS, CDR2 YFSETQ. The V gene lost 4 bases and the J gene lost 7 bases, with 19 bases spanning the gap. This CDR3 is 15 amino acids long. Here the CDR3 reads CASSPTSGLTNTQYF. The CDR3, as DNA: TGCGCCAGCAGCCCTACGAGCGGACTCACGAATACGCAGTATTTT. Full variable domain (missing parts from reference TRBV5-1 and TRBJ2-3): KAGVTQTPRYLIKTRGQQVTLSCSPISGHRSVSWYQQTPGQGLQFLFEYFSETQRNKGNFPGRFSGRQFSNSRSEMNVSTLELGDSALYLCASSPTSGLTNTQYFGPGTRLTVL.

This rearrangement joins TRBV27 to TRBJ2-2; D remains unclear. This CDR3 spans 13 amino acids. V lost 8 bases to trimming and J lost 2 bases, with 9 bases between them. Germline CDR1 is MNHEY and CDR2 is SMNVEV (reference sequence). As DNA, the CDR3 is TGTGCCAGCGGGCCCCTTAACACCGGGGAGCTGTTTTTT. This codes for CASGPLNTGELFF.

The rearrangement links TRBV7-2 to TRBJ1-5; tentatively, D is TRBD1 (5 bases). Between the trimmed V and J ends, which lost 5 bases and 6 bases, there was a span of 11 bases. The germline gives CDR1 SGHTA, CDR2 FQGNSA. There are 13 residues in the CDR3. The CDR3 sequence: CASSVGPLQPQHF. The DNA for the CDR3 is TGTGCCAGCAGCGTGGGGCCTCTTCAGCCCCAGCATTTT.

In DNA form, the CDR3 reads TGTGCCAGCAGCTTGCTTCTATTCAGGCACTATGGCTACACCTTC. Translating it yields CASSLLLFRHYGYTF. The rearrangement joins TRBV5-8 to TRBJ1-2; no clear D. The V gene lost 1 base and the J gene lost 3 bases, with 13 bases spanning the gap. The length of the CDR3 is 15 residues. The V gene's germline CDR1 is SGHTS and CDR2 YDEGEE.

This rearrangement joins TRBV9 to TRBJ2-2; 11 positions match TRBD2. CDR3 length equals 17 residues. CDR1 and CDR2 from the germline V gene are SGDLS and YYNGEE. The V gene end was trimmed by 2 bases and the J gene end by 1 base; junction bases not matched to a gene: 4. CDR3 in amino acids: CASSVVAGGVNTGELFF. As DNA, the CDR3 is TGTGCCAGCAGCGTCGTAGCGGGAGGGGTGAACACCGGGGAGCTGTTTTTT.

The chain has TRBV28 and TRBJ1-2; D is ambiguous. V dropped 5 bases and J dropped 1 base, with 8 bases sitting between them. There are 13 residues in the CDR3. Germline V gives CDR1 MDHEN, CDR2 SYDVKM. The CDR3 protein is CASSPTINYGYTF. In DNA, the CDR3 is TGTGCCAGCAGTCCGACAATTAACTATGGCTACACCTTC.

This chain uses TRBV13 with TRBJ1-4; 9 bases fit TRBD1. The ends lost 4 bases at V and 7 bases at J; junction bases unmatched: 7. Germline CDR1 PRHDT, CDR2 FYEKMQ (reference sequence). The CDR3 contains 15 residues. In nucleotides, the CDR3 is TGTGCCAGCAGCTCCTCCGGGACAGGGTTTGAAAAACTGTTTTTT. Its protein product is CASSSSGTGFEKLFF.

This sequence joins TRBV19 and TRBJ1-3; the D gene is possibly TRBD1 (6 bases). The CDR3 is 13 amino acids. Trimming left V 5 bases short and J 2 bases short, with 7 bases between. The germline CDR1 and CDR2 sequences are LNHDA and SQIVND (reference sequence). The DNA of the CDR3 is TGTGCCAGTAGTTACAGGGCTGGAAACACCATATATTTT. Its protein product is CASSYRAGNTIYF.

V and J are TRBV7-8 and TRBJ1-5, with D maybe TRBD1 (5 bases). Between the trimmed V and J ends, which lost 5 bases and 0 bases, there was a span of 17 bases. This CDR3 contains 17 residues. Germline values: CDR1 SGHVS, CDR2 FQNEAQ. The CDR3 reads CASSPGHGGNSNQPQHF. CDR3 coding DNA: TGTGCCAGCAGCCCAGGACACGGGGGGAATAGCAATCAGCCCCAGCATTTT. Drawing the rest from reference TRBV7-8 and TRBJ1-5, the complete variable domain is GAGVSQSPRYKVAKRGQDVALRCDPISGHVSLFWYQQALGQGPEFLTYFQNEAQLDKSGLPSDRFFAERPEGSVSTLKIQRTQQEDSAVYLCASSPGHGGNSNQPQHFGDGTRLSIL.

V is TRBV27 and J is TRBJ1-1; a possible D gene is TRBD1 (6 bases). Trimming took off 7 bases at V and 4 bases at J, with 19 bases between the two ends. CDR1 MNHEY and CDR2 SMNVEV come from the germline V gene (reference sequence). The CDR3 loop spans 15 amino acids. The CDR3 region is CASNIQGRSGTEAFF. The CDR3 DNA reads as TGTGCCAGCAATATACAGGGACGTTCGGGCACTGAAGCTTTCTTT.

The chain combines TRBV7-9 with TRBJ1-2; the D is unclear. Germline V gene sequence: CDR1 SEHNR, CDR2 FQNEAQ (reference sequence). The CDR3 is 12 amino acids. With 4 bases removed from V and 5 bases from J, the gap between germline ends came to 8 bases. Written as DNA, the CDR3 is TGTGCCAGCAGCTCGGACTTTTATGGCTACACCTTC. It codes for CASSSDFYGYTF.

This sequence joins TRBV10-2 and TRBJ2-5, with 9 bases fitting TRBD1. V shed 3 bases, J shed 3 bases, and the junction held 5 bases outside the gene matches. Germline CDR1 WSHSY, CDR2 SAAADI. The CDR3 totals 15 residues. CDR3 coding DNA: TGCGCCAGCAGTGATGGGACAGGGTTGGAAGAGACCCAGTACTTC. Translating gives CASSDGTGLEETQYF.

This chain uses TRBV29-1 with TRBJ2-3; 11 bases are shared with TRBD2. Looked up from germline, CDR1 is SQVTM and CDR2 is ANQGSEA. With V trimmed by 4 bases and J by 4 bases, 19 bases remained unmatched. The CDR3 length is 19 residues. The DNA for the CDR3 is TGCAGCGTTGGTGGACAGGGGACTAGCGGAGCCCTTTTGTCAGATACGCAGTATTTT. Its translation is CSVGGQGTSGALLSDTQYF.

On this clone itself: Distinct nucleotide sequences in the sample also encode this CDR3. The rearrangement uses TRBV5-1 and TRBJ1-1; no firm D call. With 0 bases removed from V and 1 base from J, the gap between germline ends came to 4 bases. This CDR3 has 13 amino acids. In germline, CDR1 is SGHRS, CDR2 YFSETQ. This CDR3 is CASSLAGNTEAFF. CDR3 DNA sequence: TGCGCCAGCAGCTTGGCCGGGAACACTGAAGCTTTCTTT.

The CDR3 reads CASSRSPGQGRENTEAFF. CDR3 bases: TGTGCCAGCAGCCGCTCTCCGGGACAGGGACGGGAGAACACTGAAGCTTTCTTT. The V and J genes are TRBV7-2 and TRBJ1-1, with 9 bases that match TRBD1. CDR1 and CDR2 from the germline V gene are SGHTA and FQGNSA. Trimming at V came to 5 bases and at J to 1 base, leaving 14 bases not matched to a gene. The CDR3 contains 18 residues.

V is TRBV30 and J is TRBJ2-5; 13 bases fit TRBD2. Germline values: CDR1 GTSNPN, CDR2 SVGIG (reference sequence). CDR3 length: 19 amino acids. V gave up 2 bases and J gave up 2 bases; unmatched junction bases: 14. DNA of the CDR3: TGTGCCTGGAGTACGGGACTAGCGGGATTCACCTACCGTCAAGAGACCCAGTACTTC. This sequence encodes CAWSTGLAGFTYRQETQYF.

The chain has TRBV7-9 and TRBJ2-7; D unresolved. Deletions cut 1 base from V and 0 bases from J, with 7 bases between. Germline CDR1 reads SEHNR; CDR2 reads FQNEAQ (reference sequence). The CDR3 is made up of 14 amino acids. The CDR3: CASSLDSVSYEQYF. CDR3 nucleotide sequence: TGTGCCAGCAGCTTAGATTCTGTCTCCTACGAGCAGTACTTC.

This chain connects TRBV2 to TRBJ1-1; no reliable D call. V lost 2 bases, J lost 10 bases, and 14 bases lay in between. CDR3 length equals 13 residues. Per the germline V gene, CDR1 is SNHLY and CDR2 is FYNNEI. CDR3 nucleotide sequence: TGTGCCAGCAGTGAACGGTGGGCAGAAAGAGCTTTCTTT. Its protein product is CASSERWAERAFF. Full variable domain (remainder filled in from reference TRBV2 and TRBJ1-1): EPEVTQTPSHQVTQMGQEVILRCVPISNHLYFYWYRQILGQKVEFLVSFYNNEISEKSEIFDDQFSVERPDGSNFTLKIRSTKLEDSAMYFCASSERWAERAFFGQGTRLTVV.

V usage is TRBV24-1 and J usage is TRBJ1-2; 8 bases are a match to TRBD1. CDR3 length: 15 residues. Trimming at V came to 4 bases and at J to 3 bases, leaving 6 bases not matched to a gene. The germline V gene has CDR1 KGHDR and CDR2 SFDVKD. The CDR3 is CATSDQTGDDYGYTF. CDR3 sequence (DNA): TGTGCCACCAGTGACCAGACAGGGGACGACTATGGCTACACCTTC.

V gene TRBV10-3 combines with J gene TRBJ1-5; no firm D call. The CDR3 is 14 residues long. Germline-derived CDR1 and CDR2 are ENHRY and SYGVKD. Trimming stripped 2 bases from V and 5 bases from J, with 10 bases between. This CDR3 is CAISEEGLHQPQHF. The CDR3 DNA reads as TGTGCCATCAGTGAGGAGGGCCTTCATCAGCCCCAGCATTTT.

The table lists this clone with a few counts. The CDR3: CASSLAISGSINEQFF. CDR3 nucleotides: TGCGCCAGCAGCTTGGCGATTAGCGGGAGCATAAATGAGCAGTTCTTC. The genes are TRBV5-1 and TRBJ2-1; 9 positions agree with TRBD2. The CDR3 extends over 16 amino acids. Trimming cost V 0 bases and J 7 bases; bases outside gene matches: 8. CDR1 SGHRS and CDR2 YFSETQ come from the germline V gene.